This TCR beta chain stems from a study of CD8+ T cells in alopecia areata. Whole-study context: Treated patients swallowed 5 to 10 mg of oral tofacitinib twice daily. After 6 to 18 months of tofacitinib, follow-up continued 6 months off drug. Study-level points and caveats: Lesional scalp, notably in alopecia totalis/universalis, had clonality above that of normal scalp.

Sorting separated CD4+ and CD8+ T cells out of PBMCs. cDNA prepared by RNA extraction and subsequent reverse transcription served as the template for sequencing. Libraries were prepared by immunoSEQ multiplex PCR; TCRdb keeps only in-frame clonotypes and omits some of them. The table lists hundreds of thousands of clones, about 68% of them singletons, with approximately 1.2% in the top ten. In regard to this clone: Its antigen is unknown.

The material was CD4+ T cells sorted from blood, obtained at week 0. This TCR came from a human donor with alopecia areata.

In nucleotides, the CDR3 is TGTGCCAGCAGCAGGGGGTCAGGCTATAATTCACCCCTCCACTTT. It codes for CASSRGSGYNSPLHF. V gene TRBV7-3 combines with J gene TRBJ1-6, with a weak D call TRBD1 (6 bases). This CDR3 has 15 amino acids. V lost 5 bases and J lost 3, with 11 bases in between. From germline, CDR1 is SGHTA and CDR2 FQGTGA. The complete variable domain, with remaining parts taken from reference TRBV7-3 and TRBJ1-6, reads GAGVSQTPSNKVTEKGKYVELRCDPISGHTALYWYRQSLGQGPEFLIYFQGTGAADDSGLPNDRFFAVRPEGSVSTLKIQRTERGDSAVYLCASSRGSGYNSPLHFGNGTRLTVT.